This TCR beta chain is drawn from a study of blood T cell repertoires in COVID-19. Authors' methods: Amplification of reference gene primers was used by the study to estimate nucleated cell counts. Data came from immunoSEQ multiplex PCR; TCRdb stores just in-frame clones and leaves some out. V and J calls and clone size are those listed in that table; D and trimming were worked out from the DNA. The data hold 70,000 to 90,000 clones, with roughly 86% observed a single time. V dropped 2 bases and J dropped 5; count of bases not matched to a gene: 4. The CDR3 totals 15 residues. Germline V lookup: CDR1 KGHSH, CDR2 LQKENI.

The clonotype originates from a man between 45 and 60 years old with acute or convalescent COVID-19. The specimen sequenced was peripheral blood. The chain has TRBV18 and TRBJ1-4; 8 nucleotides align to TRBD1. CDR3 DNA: TGTGCCAGCTCACCAACAGGGGGGGAAAATGAAAAACTGTTTTTT. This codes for CASSPTGGENEKLFF.